This T cell receptor (beta chain) is from a study of memory CD4+ T cells and cytomegalovirus serostatus. Single viable CD3+CD4+CD8-CD45RO+ cells were sorted as the memory CD4+ T cells. CMV serostatus came from serum IgG against pp150, pp28, p38, p52. After thawing, CD4+ T cells were positively selected. Original handling: Out-of-frame sequences were removed, leaving some 2 million distinct TCRbeta sequences. Clones were read by immunoSEQ multiplex PCR, and TCRdb kept only the in-frame ones, dropping some. V, J and clone size reflect that table, while D and trimming were determined from the DNA. Of about 53,000 clones in the sample, around 80% were seen once. The V and J ends lost 0 bases and 4 bases, in that order; junction bases with no gene match: 14. Germline loops: CDR1 SGHRS, CDR2 YFSETQ. The CDR3 has 19 amino acids.

This chain connects TRBV5-1 to TRBJ2-2; 8 bases map to TRBD2. The sequencing input was memory CD4+ T cells from blood. The source of this sequence is an adult in good health and CMV-seronegative. The CDR3 nucleotides read TGCGCCAGCAGCTTGGTTCACGGTAGTCTAGCGGGTCTCACCGGGGAGCTGTTTTTT. Its protein product is CASSLVHGSLAGLTGELFF.